This T cell receptor beta chain is from a study of identical twins. Each CDR3 protein gets one entry after TCRdb re-called the 5' RACE reads with MiXCR. Seen here are roughly 720,000 distinct CDR3 sequences, 18% observed once, and the top ten hold over 10%. V lost 4 bases to trimming and J lost 3 bases; unmatched junction nucleotides: 6. Germline V gives CDR1 SGDLS, CDR2 YYNGEE. The CDR3 length is 15 residues. This clonotype was seen many times. In addition, the sample was reused for a study of T cells expressing NK-cell markers.

Sequencing was done on a sample of PBMCs. The V call is TRBV9, the J call TRBJ2-2; 7 bases are shared with TRBD1. The receptor's source is a woman aged 18 to 35 in good health. CDR3 nucleotide sequence: TGTGCCAGCAGCCCACAGGGGTCACACACCGGGGAGCTGTTTTTT. This encodes CASSPQGSHTGELFF.